The rows below give T cell receptor beta chains drawn from one sample of a study of radiation and T cells in renal cell carcinoma. Assay used: immunoSEQ multiplex PCR; TCRdb lists only in-frame clones, some missing. Of tens of thousands of clones in the sample, nearly 55% are singletons; the top ten hold roughly a fifth. This sample comprised tumor tissue, obtained from a patient whose treatment was nephrectomy without radiotherapy. The receptors were gathered from a human donor with renal cell carcinoma. The CDR3 runs from the conserved cysteine through the conserved F or W. The D gene is left open where the match is weak. Rows give clone size only sometimes, using once, few, many, or a class for an expanded clone.

TRBD1,NA,TRBJ1-5,TRBV11-2,CASSGGTVSNQPQHF,TGTGCCAGCAGCGGAGGGACAGTAAGCAATCAGCCCCAGCATTTT
NA,NA,TRBJ1-3,TRBV30,CAWSDTDTSGNTIYF,TGTGCCTGGAGTGACACGGACACCTCTGGAAACACCATATATTTT
TRBD1,NA,TRBJ1-1,TRBV6-5,CASSGTDPEAFF,TGTGCCAGCAGTGGGACAGACCCTGAAGCTTTCTTT
TRBD1,NA,TRBJ1-2,TRBV30,CAWSRAGTGVHYGYTF,TGTGCCTGGAGTCGCGCCGGGACAGGGGTACACTATGGCTACACCTTC
NA,many,TRBJ1-1,TRBV30,CAWFGRLNTEAFF,TGTGCCTGGTTTGGCAGGTTGAACACTGAAGCTTTCTTT
TRBD2,medium-sized,TRBJ2-7,TRBV7-6,CASSLGTSGGAYEQYF,TGTGCCAGCAGCTTAGGGACTAGCGGGGGGGCCTACGAGCAGTACTTC
NA,NA,TRBJ1-2,TRBV2,CASSAGEGRYGYTF,TGTGCCAGCAGTGCAGGGGAGGGAAGGTATGGCTACACCTTC
TRBD1,few,TRBJ2-1,TRBV6-1,CASSKAAGTGYGEQFF,TGTGCCAGCAGTAAAGCGGCCGGGACAGGGTACGGTGAGCAGTTCTTC
TRBD1,few,TRBJ1-2,TRBV4-2,CASSQGTGGLGYTF,TGTGCCAGCAGCCAAGGGACAGGTGGTTTGGGCTACACCTTC
TRBD1,few,TRBJ1-1,TRBV6-1,CASSAGQRNTEAFF,TGTGCCAGCAGTGCGGGACAGCGGAACACTGAAGCTTTCTTT
TRBD1,NA,TRBJ1-1,TRBV29-1,CTVTLGQGASAFF,TGCACCGTTACCCTGGGACAGGGGGCGTCCGCTTTCTTT
NA,NA,TRBJ2-7,TRBV7-2,CASSLAAGGNPPYEQYF,TGTGCCAGCAGCTTAGCGGCAGGCGGAAACCCACCCTACGAGCAGTACTTC
NA,NA,TRBJ1-2,TRBV7-6,CASSLAAGGGVGGYTF,TGTGCCAGCAGCTTAGCGGCGGGGGGAGGGGTTGGTGGCTACACCTTC
NA,few,TRBJ2-1,TRBV7-2,CASSHNREWAYNEQFF,TGTGCCAGCAGCCACAACAGGGAATGGGCCTACAATGAGCAGTTCTTC
TRBD1,NA,TRBJ1-5,TRBV5-8,CASSGDRGGNQPQHF,TGTGCCAGCAGCGGCGACAGGGGGGGGAATCAGCCCCAGCATTTT
TRBD2,once,TRBJ2-1,TRBV7-2,CASSLALAGGRNEQFF,TGTGCCAGCAGCTTAGCGCTAGCGGGGGGGCGAAATGAGCAGTTCTTC
TRBD1,NA,TRBJ2-3,TRBV5-8,CASSLEGQGGDTQYF,TGTGCCAGCAGCTTGGAGGGACAGGGAGGAGATACGCAGTATTTT
TRBD2,once,TRBJ2-3,TRBV4-3,CASSQEASGYTDTQYF,TGCGCCAGCAGCCAAGAAGCTAGCGGCTACACAGATACGCAGTATTTT
NA,NA,TRBJ2-7,TRBV5-3,CARTPCVGGGQDEQYF,TGTGCCAGAACCCCCTGCGTGGGTGGGGGTCAGGACGAGCAGTACTTC
NA,NA,TRBJ1-2,TRBV7-1,CASTLGGSGGYTF,TGTGCCAGCACCTTGGGGGGCTCTGGTGGCTACACCTTC
TRBD1,NA,TRBJ1-2,TRBV7-3,CASSLGGQGWYSGYTF,TGTGCCAGCAGCTTAGGGGGACAGGGTTGGTACTCTGGCTACACCTTC
NA,NA,TRBJ1-2,TRBV6-5,CATSPLAGPDGYTF,TGTGCCACATCACCTCTGGCAGGGCCGGATGGCTACACCTTC
NA,NA,TRBJ2-7,TRBV6-5,CATRARVSYEQYF,TGTGCCACCAGAGCCAGGGTGTCCTACGAGCAGTACTTC
NA,once,TRBJ1-3,TRBV7-2,CASSLGNSGNTIYF,TGTGCCAGCAGCTTGGGAAACTCTGGAAACACCATATATTTT
TRBD2,NA,TRBJ2-2,TRBV4-2,CASSRGGAANTGELFF,TGTGCCAGCAGCCGCGGGGGGGCTGCGAACACCGGGGAGCTGTTTTTT
TRBD2,NA,TRBJ2-4,TRBV2,CASRREPGGKNIQYF,TGTGCCAGCAGAAGAGAGCCGGGGGGCAAAAACATTCAGTACTTC
TRBD1,many,TRBJ1-1,TRBV7-2,CASSRGQGATEAFF,TGCGCCAGCAGCCGTGGACAGGGGGCGACTGAAGCTTTCTTT
TRBD1,NA,TRBJ1-6,TRBV19,CASSGQGFSPLHF,TGTGCCAGTTCGGGACAGGGGTTTTCACCCCTCCACTTT
NA,NA,TRBJ2-1,TRBV5-1,CASSTTGPSYNEQFF,TGCGCCAGCAGTACCACAGGGCCCTCCTACAATGAGCAGTTCTTC
TRBD1,once,TRBJ1-2,TRBV27,CASSLQGGGFGYTF,TGTGCCAGCAGTCTACAGGGGGGAGGCTTCGGCTACACCTTC
NA,few,TRBJ2-1,TRBV10-3,CAISESSREDEQFF,TGTGCCATCAGTGAGTCCAGCAGGGAAGATGAGCAGTTCTTC
TRBD2,NA,TRBJ2-3,TRBV5-1,CASRRLAGNTDTQYF,TGCGCCAGCCGGCGACTAGCGGGGAACACAGATACGCAGTATTTT
NA,few,TRBJ2-2,TRBV6-4,CASRQGGETGELFF,TGTGCCAGCAGACAGGGAGGAGAGACCGGGGAGCTGTTTTTT
TRBD2,NA,TRBJ2-7,TRBV6-5,CASRGTSGGSEQYF,TGTGCCAGCAGGGGGACTAGCGGGGGGAGCGAGCAGTACTTC
NA,few,TRBJ2-1,TRBV5-1,CASSQRQVNEQFF,TGCGCCAGCAGCCAGCGTCAGGTCAATGAGCAGTTCTTC
NA,medium-sized,TRBJ2-3,TRBV7-2,CASRARRVLGDTQYF,TGTGCCAGCAGAGCCCGACGGGTTTTGGGAGATACGCAGTATTTT
NA,NA,TRBJ2-1,TRBV6-5,CASSTRLRGEQFF,TGTGCCAGCAGTACAAGACTACGGGGTGAGCAGTTCTTC
NA,NA,TRBJ1-1,TRBV5-1,CASSLMGLNTEAFF,TGCGCCAGCAGCTTGATGGGGTTGAACACTGAAGCTTTCTTT
NA,few,TRBJ1-2,TRBV5-1,CASSGDPGPSGYTF,TGCGCCAGCAGCGGGGATCCCGGGCCCAGTGGCTACACCTTC
NA,medium-sized,TRBJ2-7,TRBV4-1,CASSQDSGREQYF,TGCGCCAGCAGCCAAGACTCGGGTCGCGAGCAGTACTTC
NA,NA,TRBJ1-5,TRBV5-6,CASSLTQNQPQHF,TGTGCCAGCAGCTTGACCCAAAATCAGCCCCAGCATTTT
NA,few,TRBJ1-1,TRBV4-1,CASSQGYDSYTEAFF,TGCGCCAGCAGCCAAGGCTACGACAGTTACACTGAAGCTTTCTTT
NA,medium-sized,TRBJ2-5,TRBV7-7,CASSLGAEQETQYF,TGTGCCAGCAGCTTAGGGGCAGAACAAGAGACCCAGTACTTC
NA,NA,TRBJ2-5,TRBV20-1,CSARRETQYF,TGCAGTGCACGTAGGGAGACCCAGTACTTC
NA,NA,TRBJ1-6,TRBV6-5,CASSSPAGGGSPLHF,TGTGCCAGCAGTTCGCCCGCCGGGGGTGGTTCACCCCTCCACTTT